This entry lists 18 T cell receptor beta chains sequenced from one sample in a study of blood T cell repertoires in COVID-19. Measured with immunoSEQ multiplex PCR; TCRdb has only the in-frame clones, and not every one. Of over 250,000 clones listed, nearly 90% are singletons. Sequenced input: peripheral blood. These TCRs come from a woman in her twenties or thirties with acute or convalescent COVID-19.

This chain links TRBV7-9 with TRBJ2-2; TRBD1 might be the D (6 bases). CDR1 and CDR2 from the germline V gene are SEHNR and FQNEAQ (reference sequence). V lost 5 bases and J lost 5, with 12 bases in between. The CDR3 contains 14 residues. For the CDR3, the DNA is TGTGCCAGCAGCCAGGGGAGCGGTACCGGGGAGCTGTTTTTT. This codes for CASSQGSGTGELFF. The full variable domain, completed using reference TRBV7-9 and TRBJ2-2, is DTGVSQNPRHKITKRGQNVTFRCDPISEHNRLYWYRQTLGQGPEFLTYFQNEAQLEKSRLLSDRFSAERPKGSFSTLEIQRTEQGDSAMYLCASSQGSGTGELFFGEGSRLTVL.

V is TRBV14 and J is TRBJ2-5; 7 positions match TRBD1. This CDR3 is 16 amino acids long. Germline lookup yields CDR1 SGHDN and CDR2 FVKESK. Trimming cost V 3 bases and J 4 bases; bases outside gene matches: 11. CDR3 loop: CASSHIGQVGRETQYF. The CDR3, as DNA: TGTGCCAGCAGCCACATCGGACAGGTCGGTCGAGAGACCCAGTACTTC.

As to this clone: One end of the junction does not line up with germline, which may come from a read error. The chain employs TRBV7-7 and TRBJ2-5; the match to TRBD2 covers 10 bases. The CDR3 runs 14 residues. CDR1 SSHAT and CDR2 FNYEAQ come from the germline V gene (reference sequence). In DNA, the CDR3 is TGTGCTAGCAGCTTAGGACTAGCGGAAGAGACCCAGTACTTC. This gives the protein CASSLGLAEETQYF.

The V and J genes are TRBV21-1 and TRBJ2-3; no check of the table's D call, TRBD1, against the DNA was made. TRBV21-1 is described as a pseudogene. The CDR3 is 14 amino acids. The CDR3 here is CASTYTGSTDTQYF. For the CDR3, the DNA is TGTGCCAGCACCTACACAGGGAGCACAGATACGCAGTATTTT.

This CDR3 reads CASSLSVYNEQFF. CDR3 in DNA: TGTGCCAGTAGCCTGTCAGTTTACAATGAGCAGTTCTTC. The rearrangement joins TRBV19 to TRBJ2-1; D uncertain. Germline lookup yields CDR1 LNHDA and CDR2 SQIVND (reference sequence). The CDR3 has 13 residues. Trimming took 6 bases from V and 4 from J, leaving 10 bases between them.

The rearrangement links TRBV25-1 to TRBJ2-2; 11 bases align to TRBD2. J gave up 2 bases and V 10 bases, and 6 bases lay outside the gene matches. The germline CDR1 and CDR2 sequences are MGHDK and SYGVNS. This CDR3 region has 15 residues. The CDR3 DNA follows: TGTGCCACCCGACTAGCGGGAAGTAACACCGGGGAGCTGTTTTTT. Translated, it gives CATRLAGSNTGELFF.

The CDR3: CASSGLYGYTF. In DNA form, the CDR3 reads TGTGCCAGCAGTGGCCTCTATGGCTACACCTTC. The V and J genes are TRBV6-2 or TRBV6-3 and TRBJ1-2; D is ambiguous. From germline, CDR1 is MNHEY and CDR2 SVGEGT. V dropped 5 bases and J dropped 4 bases, with 5 bases sitting between them. The CDR3 length is 11 residues.

CDR3 nucleotide sequence: TGTGCCAGCTCACCACCCGGGGGTCTAGGTGGAAACACCATATATTTT. Protein product: CASSPPGGLGGNTIYF. This chain links TRBV18 with TRBJ1-3, with D tentatively TRBD1 (5 bases). V was shortened by 0 bases and J by 3 bases, with 12 bases between the two germline ends. The CDR3 contains 16 residues. The V gene's germline CDR1 is KGHSH and CDR2 LQKENI.

This chain links TRBV5-6 with TRBJ2-7; 8 nucleotides agree with TRBD1. J was trimmed by 6 bases and V by 2 bases; bases with no gene match: 1. Germline assignment: CDR1 SGHDT and CDR2 YYEEEE. The CDR3 contains 12 residues. The CDR3 here is CASSLGTGEQYF. The CDR3 DNA is TGTGCCAGCAGCTTAGGGACAGGCGAGCAGTACTTC. Based on the CDR3 plus reference TRBV5-6 and TRBJ2-7, the full variable domain is DAGVTQSPTHLIKTRGQQVTLRCSPKSGHDTVSWYQQALGQGPQFIFQYYEEEERQRGNFPDRFSGHQFPNYSSELNVNALLLGDSALYLCASSLGTGEQYFGPGTRLTVT.

The rearrangement links TRBV7-9 to TRBJ2-7, with 10 nucleotides matching TRBD2. This CDR3 has 16 amino acids. CDR1 is SEHNR, CDR2 FQNEAQ, per germline (reference sequence). V trimming: 2 bases; J trimming: 2 bases; junction bases outside the gene matches: 6. The CDR3 DNA follows: TGTGCCAGCAGCTTAAGTCTAGCGGGAGCTCCCTACGAGCAGTACTTC. Translating gives CASSLSLAGAPYEQYF.

This clone occurred once. The chain links TRBV20-1 to TRBJ1-3; a possible D gene is TRBD1 (5 bases). This CDR3 is 16 amino acids long. CDR1 DFQATT and CDR2 SNEGSKA come from the germline V gene (reference sequence). Between the trimmed V and J ends, which lost 3 bases and 3 bases, there was a span of 18 bases. In DNA, the CDR3 is TGCAGTGCTAGTTCCTACCTCAGGACACGTGGAAACACCATATATTTT. Translation: CSASSYLRTRGNTIYF.

The chain has TRBV27 and TRBJ2-7; D might be TRBD1 (5 bases). Germline values: CDR1 MNHEY, CDR2 SMNVEV (reference sequence). V lost 4 bases, J lost 4 bases, and 8 bases lay in between. CDR3 length equals 12 residues. The CDR3 DNA is TGTGCCAGCAGTTCCAGGGCTTACGAGCAGTACTTC. It encodes CASSSRAYEQYF.

J is TRBJ1-3 and V is TRBV25-1, with D perhaps TRBD1 (6 bases). Trimming took off 4 bases at V and 0 bases at J, with 10 bases between the two ends. The length of the CDR3 is 15 residues. Per the germline V gene, CDR1 is MGHDK and CDR2 is SYGVNS. CDR3 loop: CASSVGTTSGNTIYF. The CDR3 region has the DNA TGTGCCAGCAGTGTTGGGACAACCTCTGGAAACACCATATATTTT.

The chain uses TRBV18 and TRBJ2-7; tentative D call: TRBD2 (5 bases). V gave up 5 bases and J gave up 7 bases, with 15 bases separating them. The CDR3 sequence is 13 residues long. Germline V gene data show CDR1 as KGHSH and CDR2 as LQKENI. The CDR3 here is CASSYADTGEQYF. The DNA for the CDR3 is TGTGCCAGCTCATATGCCGATACGGGGGAGCAGTACTTC.

The chain uses TRBV25-1 and TRBJ2-2; D uncertain. The CDR3 consists of 16 residues. V was clipped by 2 bases and J by 1 base, with 11 bases between them. Germline CDR1 and CDR2: MGHDK and SYGVNS. CDR3 in DNA: TGTGCCAGCAGTGAAGACACTCAAGTGAACACCGGGGAGCTGTTTTTT. Its protein product is CASSEDTQVNTGELFF.

The chain is built from TRBV12-2 and TRBJ2-5; the D call of TRBD2 is as the table states it, not checked on the DNA. TRBV12-2 is an annotated pseudogene. This CDR3 is built from 17 residues. This chain's CDR3 is CASRQAYGTSGEETQYF. The CDR3 nucleotides are TGTGCAAGTCGCCAAGCGTACGGGACTAGCGGCGAAGAGACCCAGTACTTC.

V is TRBV19 and J is TRBJ2-7; no clear D. Germline CDR1 reads LNHDA; CDR2 reads SQIVND (reference sequence). This CDR3 region has 15 residues. V lost 8 bases and J lost 0, with 17 bases in between. The CDR3 bases are TGTGCCAGTCGATCACTCGGCCCAGGCTCCTACGAGCAGTACTTC. This gives the protein CASRSLGPGSYEQYF.

The chain joins TRBV24-1 to TRBJ2-7; no clear D gene. Germline V gene sequence: CDR1 KGHDR, CDR2 SFDVKD. This CDR3 is 17 amino acids long. Trimming stripped 3 bases from V and 7 bases from J, with 24 bases between. For the CDR3, the DNA is TGTGCCACCAGTGATCATTCCGGATCCCCTACTACGATTGAGCAGTACTTC. Residues: CATSDHSGSPTTIEQYF.